This T cell receptor (beta chain) originates from a study of OX40 agonist ivuxolimab in advanced cancers. The protocol was immunoSEQ multiplex PCR, while the TCRdb copy is restricted to in-frame clones and leaves out a portion. This table has about 20,000 clones, around 81% appearing once. Germline CDR1 is SGHRS and CDR2 is YFSETQ. This CDR3 has 16 amino acids. Trimming left V 1 base short and J 4 bases short, with 17 bases between. The starting material was CD4+ or CD8+ T cells sorted from blood, obtained in a trial of the OX40 agonist ivuxolimab. The V gene is TRBV5-1, the J gene TRBJ2-5; D may correspond to TRBD1 or TRBD2 (5 bases each). This receptor was identified in an adult with an advanced solid tumor such as melanoma, head and neck, liver or kidney cancer. The CDR3 protein is CASSLSTRRGRETQYF. The CDR3 DNA sequence: TGCGCCAGCAGCTTGAGCACTAGAAGGGGTCGAGAGACCCAGTACTTC.